This T cell receptor beta chain was captured in a study of shared clonotypes between healthy human individuals. Study-level points and caveats: Shared clonotypes: about 5% naive CD4, roughly 3.5% naive CD8, less than 2.5% memory CD4, about 0.41% memory CD8. Naive subsets generally exceeded memory subsets in estimated richness.

As for this clone: Its antigen is unknown.

The donors, healthy adults who were HIV-negative, had experienced no recent acute infections or vaccinations. Several immunoSEQ plates received, in even portions, the genomic DNA of each subset. Here immunoSEQ multiplex PCR was the method, and the copy in TCRdb shows in-frame clones only, minus some. The sample has roughly 2.2 million clones; 80% to 95% are singletons. This clonotype was obtained from a man aged 18 to 35 in good health. Some clones in this sample may be carry-over from other donors' samples. The sample taken for sequencing was naive CD4+ T cells from PBMCs. Sample subset: CD45RA+ positively selected.

CDR3 loop: CASSYWGTGTYEQYF. As DNA, the CDR3 is TGTGCCAGCAGTTACTGGGGGACGGGCACCTACGAGCAGTACTTC. The rearrangement links TRBV6-5 to TRBJ2-7; D may correspond to TRBD1 or TRBD2 (5 bases each). The germline CDR1 and CDR2 sequences are MNHEY and SVGAGI. Trimming left V 1 base short and J 2 bases short, with 12 bases between. This CDR3 has 15 amino acids.